A selection of T cell receptor beta chains follows, all from one sample in a study of cytotoxic CD8 clonotypes in ibrutinib-treated CLL. Libraries were prepared by immunoSEQ multiplex PCR; TCRdb keeps only in-frame clonotypes and omits some of them. Of tens of thousands of clones listed, 55% to 65% were seen once; the top ten hold 14%. Sample: PBMCs, taken before ibrutinib treatment. The receptors here all came from a human donor with chronic lymphocytic leukemia. CDR3s include the opening cysteine and the closing phenylalanine or tryptophan. Fields, in order: V gene, D gene, J gene, clone size, CDR3 length, CDR3 protein, CDR3 DNA. D genes are given only for firm matches. A row's size may be missing; if present it is once, few, many or a size class.

TRBV27	TRBD2	TRBJ2-1	.	18	CASSTGRNSGDSYNEQFF	TGTGCCAGCAGTACGGGCAGGAATAGCGGGGATAGCTACAATGAGCAGTTCTTC
TRBV6-1	TRBD2	TRBJ2-1	.	14	CASRLAGEVNEQFF	TGTGCCAGCAGACTAGCGGGAGAGGTTAATGAGCAGTTCTTC
TRBV5-6	.	TRBJ2-2	.	15	CASSWDSYNTGELFF	TGTGCCAGCAGCTGGGACTCGTACAACACCGGGGAGCTGTTTTTT
TRBV19	.	TRBJ2-1	few	11	CASGSYNEQFF	TGTGCCAGTGGGTCCTACAATGAGCAGTTCTTC
TRBV7-9	.	TRBJ2-7	.	14	CASSSGDLTYEQYF	TGTGCCAGCAGCTCCGGGGACTTAACCTACGAGCAGTACTTC
TRBV4-1	.	TRBJ2-1	.	15	CASSHLTGTIDEQFF	TGCGCCAGCAGCCATCTAACGGGGACAATCGATGAGCAGTTCTTC
TRBV10-2	TRBD2	TRBJ2-7	.	12	CASSSSGYEQYF	TGCGCCAGCAGTTCTAGCGGCTACGAGCAGTACTTC
TRBV27	TRBD2	TRBJ2-7	few	15	CASSWQGGRTYEQYF	TGTGCCAGCAGTTGGCAAGGCGGGAGGACGTACGAGCAGTACTTC
TRBV7-2	.	TRBJ1-5	few	13	CASSPRSNQPQHF	TGTGCCAGCAGCCCCCGGTCGAATCAGCCCCAGCATTTT
TRBV4-1	TRBD2	TRBJ2-3	medium-sized	15	CASSLLAGGTDTQYF	TGCGCCAGCAGTCTCCTAGCGGGGGGCACAGATACGCAGTATTTT
TRBV12-5	TRBD2	TRBJ2-3	few	16	CASGEGLAGDTDTQYF	TGTGCTAGTGGAGAGGGACTAGCGGGGGACACAGATACGCAGTATTTT
TRBV19	.	TRBJ2-7	.	14	CASSSQPGPYEQYF	TGTGCCAGTAGTAGCCAGCCCGGCCCCTACGAGCAGTACTTC
TRBV6-1	.	TRBJ2-5	.	12	CASLRGVETQYF	TGTGCCAGCCTCCGCGGGGTAGAGACCCAGTACTTC
TRBV6-5	.	TRBJ1-1	.	14	CASSYERVGTEAFF	TGTGCCAGCAGTTATGAAAGGGTTGGCACTGAAGCTTTCTTT
TRBV2	TRBD2	TRBJ2-1	few	16	CASSELAGGPDYEQFF	TGTGCCAGCAGTGAACTAGCGGGAGGGCCGGATTATGAGCAGTTCTTC
TRBV6-5	.	TRBJ2-7	.	16	CASSSQPYSSSYEQYF	TGTGCCAGCAGTTCCCAACCTTACAGCAGCTCCTACGAGCAGTACTTC
TRBV27	.	TRBJ2-2	few	14	CASSFGSHTGELFF	TGTGCCAGCAGTTTCGGGTCCCACACCGGGGAGCTGTTTTTT
TRBV6-4	.	TRBJ2-5	few	16	CASSEAAGGGKETQYF	TGTGCCAGCAGTGAGGCGGCAGGAGGGGGGAAAGAGACCCAGTACTTC
TRBV5-6	TRBD1	TRBJ1-2	.	14	CASSPGQGNYGYTF	TGTGCCAGCAGCCCCGGACAGGGGAACTATGGCTACACCTTC
TRBV11-2	.	TRBJ1-2	.	16	CASSLRGGSGSYGYTF	TGTGCCAGCAGCTTAAGGGGTGGCTCAGGATCTTATGGCTACACCTTC
TRBV25-1	.	TRBJ1-5	.	14	CASSQGGGNQPQHF	TGTGCCAGCAGCCAAGGGGGAGGCAATCAGCCCCAGCATTTT
TRBV29-1	TRBD1	TRBJ2-7	.	11	CSGGTGYEQYF	TGCAGCGGCGGGACAGGCTACGAGCAGTACTTC
TRBV6-4	TRBD1	TRBJ2-1	.	16	CASSDFLGQGADEQFF	TGTGCCAGCAGTGACTTCCTGGGACAGGGGGCCGATGAGCAGTTCTTC
TRBV19	.	TRBJ1-1	few	14	CASSIELWYTEAFF	TGTGCCAGTAGTATCGAGCTTTGGTACACTGAAGCTTTCTTT
TRBV6-1	TRBD1	TRBJ1-4	.	16	CASSEVPTGEDEKLFF	TGTGCCAGCAGTGAAGTCCCGACAGGGGAGGATGAAAAACTGTTTTTT
TRBV11-3	TRBD1	TRBJ2-2	few	15	CASSKGQGDTGELFF	TGTGCCAGCAGCAAAGGACAGGGGGACACCGGGGAGCTGTTTTTT
TRBV7-9	.	TRBJ1-1	few	12	CASSWENTEAFF	TGTGCCAGCAGCTGGGAGAACACTGAAGCTTTCTTT
TRBV6-1	.	TRBJ2-7	.	13	CASSASVSYEQYF	TGTGCCAGCAGTGCAAGCGTATCCTACGAGCAGTACTTC
TRBV6-5	TRBD1	TRBJ1-2	.	13	CASSPGTGNGYTF	TGTGCCAGCAGTCCCGGGACAGGGAATGGCTACACCTTC
TRBV7-9	.	TRBJ2-2	.	16	CASSPTGGKDAGELFF	TGTGCCAGCAGCCCAACTGGGGGCAAGGACGCCGGGGAGCTGTTTTTT
TRBV10-1	TRBD2	TRBJ2-3	few	16	CASSKRGLGGTDTQYF	TGCGCCAGCAGTAAGCGGGGTCTAGGCGGCACAGATACGCAGTATTTT
TRBV2	.	TRBJ1-1	.	13	CASSGPVDTEAFF	TGTGCCAGCAGTGGACCTGTGGACACTGAAGCTTTCTTT
TRBV6-5	TRBD1	TRBJ2-7	.	13	CATAGTGSYEQYF	TGTGCCACGGCCGGGACAGGGTCCTACGAGCAGTACTTC
TRBV18	.	TRBJ2-1	.	16	CASSQLAVSTYNEQFF	TGTGCCAGCTCACAACTCGCCGTGAGCACCTACAATGAGCAGTTCTTC
TRBV6-5	.	TRBJ1-6	few	15	CASSYQETGTSPLHF	TGTGCCAGCAGTTACCAGGAAACAGGGACTTCACCCCTCCACTTT
TRBV18	TRBD1	TRBJ1-5	.	14	CASSQGTENQPQHF	TGTGCCAGCTCACAAGGGACAGAAAATCAGCCCCAGCATTTT
TRBV2	.	TRBJ2-5	.	13	CASKRGTGETQYF	TGTGCCAGCAAGAGGGGGACCGGCGAGACCCAGTACTTC
TRBV27	TRBD2	TRBJ2-7	.	15	CASRTGLAGDYEQYF	TGTGCCAGCAGAACCGGACTAGCGGGAGACTACGAGCAGTACTTC
TRBV27	.	TRBJ2-1	.	14	CASSLFNAGNEQFF	TGTGCCAGCAGTTTATTTAATGCAGGCAATGAGCAGTTCTTC
TRBV28	TRBD1	TRBJ1-2	.	14	CASSLEDRAYGYTF	TGTGCCAGCAGTTTAGAGGACAGGGCCTATGGCTACACCTTC
TRBV7-9	.	TRBJ1-2	.	14	CASSFKAEPGGYTF	TGTGCCAGCAGCTTTAAGGCGGAGCCGGGTGGCTACACCTTC